The 8 T cell receptor beta chains reported below all come from one sample, sequenced in a study of cytomegalovirus exposure and HLA in healthy donors. Researchers ran the PCR with 60 Vbeta and 13 Jbeta primers. Profiled with immunoSEQ multiplex PCR; TCRdb holds only in-frame clones, not every one. This sample has just over 150,000 clones; 60% to 80% occur once, and the top ten carry around 0.97%. The sequenced sample was PBMCs. These receptor sequences come from a woman aged 45-60 years in good health and CMV-seropositive.

The chain combines TRBV7-2 with TRBJ2-1; 7 bases line up with TRBD2. Germline-derived CDR1 and CDR2 are SGHTA and FQGNSA. The CDR3 is made up of 16 amino acids. J gave up 4 bases and V 2 bases, and 8 bases lay outside the gene matches. In nucleotides, the CDR3 is TGTGCCAGCAGCTTATACGCGGGAGAAATATACAATGAGCAGTTCTTC. Amino acid sequence: CASSLYAGEIYNEQFF.

The chain joins TRBV6-1 to TRBJ1-2, with 7 bases lining up with TRBD1. The CDR3 consists of 12 residues. J was trimmed by 6 bases and V by 7 bases; bases with no gene match: 5. Per germline, CDR1 MNHNS and CDR2 SASEGT. As DNA, the CDR3 is TGTGCCAGCACGGAGGGGGCGCATGGCTACACCTTC. Translated, it gives CASTEGAHGYTF.

This chain links TRBV28 with TRBJ2-3; 11 positions match TRBD1. CDR3 length equals 14 residues. The V and J ends lost 4 bases and 10 bases, in that order; junction bases with no gene match: 7. Germline V CDR1 and CDR2: MDHEN, SYDVKM. CDR3 DNA: TGTGCCAGCAGTTCAACCGGGACAGGGGGGGCGCAGTATTTT. Translated: CASSSTGTGGAQYF.

This sequence joins TRBV18 and TRBJ2-7, with a weak D call TRBD2 (5 bases). This CDR3 spans 16 amino acids. The V and J ends lost 0 bases and 6 bases respectively, with 18 bases between them. Germline V CDR1 and CDR2: KGHSH, LQKENI. The DNA of the CDR3 is TGTGCCAGCTCACCACCGAGAGGCGGCGGGTCGGTCGAGCAGTACTTC. Encoded protein: CASSPPRGGGSVEQYF.

This clone was seen just once. J is TRBJ1-5 and V is TRBV30; 7 bases fit TRBD1. The junction had 13 bases not matched to a gene; V was cut back by 2 bases and J by 9 bases. Germline V CDR1 and CDR2: GTSNPN, SVGIG (reference sequence). CDR3 size: 15 residues. CDR3 coding DNA: TGTGCCTGGAGTATCCGGGACAGCCAGATTAGGCCCCAGCATTTT. Amino acid sequence: CAWSIRDSQIRPQHF. The whole variable domain, filled in from reference TRBV30 and TRBJ1-5, reads SQTIHQWPATLVQPVGSPLSLECTVEGTSNPNLYWYRQAAGRGLQLLFYSVGIGQISSEVPQNLSASRPQDRQFILSSKKLLLSDSGFYLCAWSIRDSQIRPQHFGDGTRLSIL.

This chain uses TRBV6-1 with TRBJ2-7; D call uncertain. Trimming shortened V by 7 bases and J by 3 bases, and 19 bases separated the two germline ends. The germline CDR1 and CDR2 sequences are MNHNS and SASEGT. This CDR3 is 15 amino acids long. The CDR3 DNA is TGTGCCAGCAACCAACCGGCGCAGGTCAACTACGAGCAGTACTTC. Translated, it gives CASNQPAQVNYEQYF.

The rearrangement uses TRBV5-1 and TRBJ2-7, with D maybe TRBD2 (5 bases). The V gene lost 0 bases and the J gene lost 2 bases, with 6 bases spanning the gap. This CDR3 comprises 13 residues. The germline V gene has CDR1 SGHRS and CDR2 YFSETQ. CDR3 loop: CASSLGGTYEQYF. In nucleotides, the CDR3 is TGCGCCAGCAGCTTGGGAGGGACCTACGAGCAGTACTTC.

The chain combines TRBV18 with TRBJ2-7, with D possibly matching TRBD1 (6 bases). The V end lost 2 bases, the J end lost 7 bases, and 18 bases lay between the germline ends. The CDR3 length is 15 residues. The germline CDR1 and CDR2 sequences are KGHSH and LQKENI. This CDR3 is CASSPRQGNLGEQYF. The DNA for the CDR3 is TGTGCCAGCTCACCAAGGCAGGGGAATCTTGGGGAGCAGTACTTC.